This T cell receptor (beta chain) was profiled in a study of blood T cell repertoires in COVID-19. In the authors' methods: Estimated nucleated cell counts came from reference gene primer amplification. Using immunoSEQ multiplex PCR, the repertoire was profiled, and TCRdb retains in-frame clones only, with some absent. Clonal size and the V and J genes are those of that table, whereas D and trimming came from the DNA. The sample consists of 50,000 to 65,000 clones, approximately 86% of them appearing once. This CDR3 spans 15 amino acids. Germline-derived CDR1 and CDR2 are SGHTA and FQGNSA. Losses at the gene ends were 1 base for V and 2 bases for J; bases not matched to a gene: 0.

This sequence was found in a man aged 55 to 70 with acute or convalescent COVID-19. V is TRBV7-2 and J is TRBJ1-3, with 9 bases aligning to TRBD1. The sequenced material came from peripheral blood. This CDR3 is CASSLDRGPGNTIYF. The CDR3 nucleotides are TGTGCCAGCAGCTTAGACAGGGGGCCTGGAAACACCATATATTTT.